This T cell receptor beta chain was sequenced in a study of blood T cell repertoires in COVID-19. Turning to the study itself: There were acute and convalescent COVID-19 samples, and they came from the United States, Italy and Spain. The cDNA or gDNA used as material had been derived from T cells, B-cell-depleted T cells, or PBMCs.

Original data processing: Estimated nucleated cell counts came from reference gene primer amplification. Generated by immunoSEQ multiplex PCR, the TCRdb table keeps only in-frame clones and is missing some. That table is the source of V, J and clone size, and D and trimming were worked out from the DNA. The table has 120,000 or so clones, around 82% seen once; the top ten hold approximately 12%. The CDR3 length is 14 residues. V lost 6 bases and J lost 4, with 12 bases in between. Germline CDR1 is KGHSH and CDR2 is LQKENI. V gene TRBV18 combines with J gene TRBJ2-2; perhaps TRBD2 as D (5 bases). The sequence was obtained from a young woman who had recovered from COVID-19. Input material: peripheral blood. The CDR3 bases are TGTGCCAGCTCCCCGGGGAAGGGCACCGGGGAGCTGTTTTTT. It yields the protein CASSPGKGTGELFF.